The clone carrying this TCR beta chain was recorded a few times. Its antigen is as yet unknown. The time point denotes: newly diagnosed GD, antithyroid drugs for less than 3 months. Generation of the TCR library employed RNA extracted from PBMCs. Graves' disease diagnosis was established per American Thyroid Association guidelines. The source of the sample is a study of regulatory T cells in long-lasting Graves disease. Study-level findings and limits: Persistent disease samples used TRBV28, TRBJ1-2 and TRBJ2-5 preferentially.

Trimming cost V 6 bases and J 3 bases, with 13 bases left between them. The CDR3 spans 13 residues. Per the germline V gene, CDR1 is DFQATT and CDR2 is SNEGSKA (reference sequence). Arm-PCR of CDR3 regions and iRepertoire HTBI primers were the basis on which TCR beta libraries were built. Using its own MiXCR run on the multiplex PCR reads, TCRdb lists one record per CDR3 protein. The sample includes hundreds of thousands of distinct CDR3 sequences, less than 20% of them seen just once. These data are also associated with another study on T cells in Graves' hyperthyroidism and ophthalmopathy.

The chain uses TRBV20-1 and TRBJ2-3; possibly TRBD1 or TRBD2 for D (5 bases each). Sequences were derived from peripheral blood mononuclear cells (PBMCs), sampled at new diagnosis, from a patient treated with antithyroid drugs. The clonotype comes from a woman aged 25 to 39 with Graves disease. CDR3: CSAPQGVTDTQYF. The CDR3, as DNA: TGCAGTGCCCCTCAGGGAGTTACAGATACGCAGTATTTT.